The 13 T cell receptor beta chains in this list originate from one sample, sequenced in a study of CD8+ T cells in alopecia areata. Extracted RNA was reverse transcribed, and the resulting cDNA served as sequencing template. Clones were read by immunoSEQ multiplex PCR, and TCRdb kept only the in-frame ones, dropping some. The table has about 150,000 clones, roughly 60% seen once. The material sequenced was CD4+ T cells sorted from blood. These receptors originate from a human donor in good health.

The V call is TRBV9, the J call TRBJ2-2; 7 bases match TRBD1. The junction had 8 bases not matched to a gene; V was cut back by 4 bases and J by 5 bases. Germline V gene data show CDR1 as SGDLS and CDR2 as YYNGEE. The length of the CDR3 is 15 residues. DNA of the CDR3: TGTGCCAGCAGCCCTATCGACAGGGCGACCGGGGAGCTGTTTTTT. It yields the protein CASSPIDRATGELFF.

The chain uses TRBV7-2 and TRBJ1-5; 9 bases fit TRBD1. Germline CDR1 and CDR2: SGHTA and FQGNSA. V gave up 5 bases and J gave up 5 bases; unmatched junction bases: 4. CDR3 size: 14 residues. The DNA of the CDR3 is TGTGCCAGCAGCACGACAGGGGGGCATCAGCCCCAGCATTTT. Translated, it gives CASSTTGGHQPQHF.

V usage is TRBV19 and J usage is TRBJ1-1; TRBD1 might be the D (5 bases). This CDR3 contains 15 residues. The germline V and J ends were trimmed by 6 bases and 5 bases, with 19 bases remaining between them. CDR1 and CDR2 (germline): LNHDA, SQIVND (reference sequence). The CDR3 reads CASSRSFRGSTEAFF. The CDR3 DNA sequence: TGTGCCAGTAGCAGATCATTTCGGGGCTCAACTGAAGCTTTCTTT.

The chain has TRBV28 and TRBJ2-7; no firm D call. V lost 7 bases, J lost 0 bases, and 13 bases lay in between. CDR3 length: 14 residues. Germline-derived CDR1 and CDR2 are MDHEN and SYDVKM. Written as DNA, the CDR3 is TGTGCCAGCACCCCTTACTGGGCCTCCTACGAGCAGTACTTC. Translating it yields CASTPYWASYEQYF.

In this sample, this clone turned up a few times. The chain is built from TRBV9 and TRBJ2-1; D may be TRBD2 (6 bases). Germline V gives CDR1 SGDLS, CDR2 YYNGEE. CDR3 length: 15 amino acids. V was cut by 0 bases and J by 1 base, with 8 bases left in between. CDR3 coding DNA: TGTGCCAGCAGCGTAGTAGCGGTATCCTACAATGAGCAGTTCTTC. Encoded protein: CASSVVAVSYNEQFF.

CDR3 protein: CASSLRVEQFF. Here the CDR3 DNA reads TGCGCCAGCAGCTTAAGGGTTGAGCAGTTCTTC. This chain joins TRBV5-1 and TRBJ2-1; no firm D call. Between the trimmed V and J ends, which lost 2 bases and 9 bases, there was a span of 6 bases. The CDR3 contains 11 residues. In germline, CDR1 is SGHRS, CDR2 YFSETQ.

Concerning this clone: The same CDR3 can be traced to other DNA sequences in this sample. The genes are TRBV29-1 and TRBJ2-5; D possibly corresponds to TRBD1 (5 bases). The CDR3 runs 11 residues. Germline loops: CDR1 SQVTM, CDR2 ANQGSEA. Trimming removed 3 bases at V and 5 bases at J, with 7 bases between. The CDR3 nucleotides are TGCAGCGTTGACAGGGCGGAGACCCAGTACTTC. This encodes CSVDRAETQYF. Looking up the rest from reference TRBV29-1 and TRBJ2-5 gives the full variable domain: SAVISQKPSRDICQRGTSLTIQCQVDSQVTMMFWYRQQPGQSLTLIATANQGSEATYESGFVIDKFPISRPNLTFSTLTVSNMSPEDSSIYLCSVDRAETQYFGPGTRLLVL.

The chain couples TRBV2 to TRBJ2-4; D possibly corresponds to TRBD1 (5 bases). V was cut by 5 bases and J by 0 bases, with 14 bases left in between. Germline loops: CDR1 SNHLY, CDR2 FYNNEI. The CDR3 sequence is 16 residues long. The CDR3 spells CASSLDRQLAKNIQYF. The CDR3 DNA reads as TGTGCCAGCAGTCTAGATAGACAGCTAGCCAAAAACATTCAGTACTTC. The whole variable domain, remainder taken from reference TRBV2 and TRBJ2-4, is EPEVTQTPSHQVTQMGQEVILRCVPISNHLYFYWYRQILGQKVEFLVSFYNNEISEKSEIFDDQFSVERPDGSNFTLKIRSTKLEDSAMYFCASSLDRQLAKNIQYFGAGTRLSVL.

The rearrangement uses TRBV28 and TRBJ2-7; 7 nucleotides align to TRBD1. Germline V gene sequence: CDR1 MDHEN, CDR2 SYDVKM. CDR3 length equals 14 residues. V gave up 4 bases and J gave up 5 bases; unmatched junction bases: 8. The CDR3 nucleotides are TGTGCCAGCAGTTCCGGGACAGTGCTCGACGAGCAGTACTTC. Amino acids: CASSSGTVLDEQYF.

V gene TRBV27 combines with J gene TRBJ2-2; 8 bases align to TRBD1. Germline-derived CDR1 and CDR2 are MNHEY and SMNVEV (reference sequence). CDR3 length: 16 residues. Trimming removed 6 bases from V and 3 bases from J; junction bases left unmatched: 9. CDR3 sequence reads: CASRPIDRGYTGELFF. CDR3 nucleotides: TGTGCCAGCAGACCCATAGACAGGGGATACACCGGGGAGCTGTTTTTT.

There are a few counts of this clone. V gene TRBV19 combines with J gene TRBJ2-1; D possibly corresponds to TRBD2 (5 bases). Germline CDR1 is LNHDA and CDR2 is SQIVND (reference sequence). Trimming shortened V by 3 bases and J by 5 bases, and 14 bases separated the two germline ends. CDR3 length equals 15 residues. CDR3 loop: CASSIPSTRNNEQFF. The CDR3 region has the DNA TGTGCCAGTAGTATCCCCTCTACTAGGAACAATGAGCAGTTCTTC.

The chain carries TRBV30 and TRBJ2-5, with D unresolved. Germline lookup yields CDR1 GTSNPN and CDR2 SVGIG (reference sequence). Trimming removed 0 bases at V and 4 bases at J, with 12 bases between. The CDR3 has 14 amino acids. DNA for the CDR3: TGTGCCTGGAGTGTACGCCAGGTAGGAGAGACCCAGTACTTC. It is translated as CAWSVRQVGETQYF. The full variable domain, completed using reference TRBV30 and TRBJ2-5, is SQTIHQWPATLVQPVGSPLSLECTVEGTSNPNLYWYRQAAGRGLQLLFYSVGIGQISSEVPQNLSASRPQDRQFILSSKKLLLSDSGFYLCAWSVRQVGETQYFGPGTRLLVL.

This clone has just a few counts. This chain uses TRBV14 with TRBJ1-2; no clear D gene. The germline V gene has CDR1 SGHDN and CDR2 FVKESK. Trimming took 5 bases from V and 2 from J, leaving 15 bases between them. The CDR3 is made up of 15 amino acids. CDR3 sequence (DNA): TGTGCCAGCAGCGGACGTTCAAGGGCCAACTATGGCTACACCTTC. Protein: CASSGRSRANYGYTF.